This T cell receptor (beta chain) was observed in a study of identical twins. This CDR3 is built from 16 residues. CDR1 is LNHDA, CDR2 SQIVND, per germline (reference sequence). V was clipped by 4 bases and J by 0 bases; unmatched bases: 3. Study-wide results and caveats: Fewer insertions marked abundant cord blood beta clonotypes; young adult naive trended weakly, memory not at all. Twin sharing of out-of-frame TCR alpha was underestimated by models in monozygotic pairs.

From the 5' RACE reads, TCRdb called clonotypes with MiXCR, one entry per CDR3 protein. The table includes approximately 630,000 distinct CDR3 sequences, around 7.4% detected once. This clonotype was detected ten times or more. Its antigen is currently unknown. The same sample was also used in a study of yellow fever vaccine responses in identical twins.

The source of this sequence is a woman in her late teens or twenties in good health. Sequences were obtained from PBMCs. The chain is built from TRBV19 and TRBJ1-4, with 9 nucleotides matching TRBD1. This chain's CDR3 is CASSTRQGATNEKLFF. CDR3 DNA: TGTGCCAGTAGTACCAGACAGGGGGCAACTAATGAAAAACTGTTTTTT.